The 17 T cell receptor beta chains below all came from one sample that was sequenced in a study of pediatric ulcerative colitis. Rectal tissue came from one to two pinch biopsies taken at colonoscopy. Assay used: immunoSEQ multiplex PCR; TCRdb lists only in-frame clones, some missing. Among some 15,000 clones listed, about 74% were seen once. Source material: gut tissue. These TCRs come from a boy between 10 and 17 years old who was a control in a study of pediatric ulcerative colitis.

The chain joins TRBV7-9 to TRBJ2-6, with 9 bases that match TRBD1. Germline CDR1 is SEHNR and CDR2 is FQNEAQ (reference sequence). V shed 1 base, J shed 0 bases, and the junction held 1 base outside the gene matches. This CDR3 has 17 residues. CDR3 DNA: TGTGCCAGCAGCTTAGGGACAGGGGTCTCTGGGGCCAACGTCCTGACTTTC. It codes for CASSLGTGVSGANVLTF.

The CDR3 DNA follows: TGTGCCATCAGTGACGCCAGGGGTAATGAAAAACTGTTTTTT. Translated, it gives CAISDARGNEKLFF. The chain has TRBV10-3 and TRBJ1-4; weak D call: TRBD1 (6 bases). CDR3 length equals 14 residues. Germline V lookup: CDR1 ENHRY, CDR2 SYGVKD. V was trimmed by 3 bases and J by 4 bases, leaving 9 bases between them.

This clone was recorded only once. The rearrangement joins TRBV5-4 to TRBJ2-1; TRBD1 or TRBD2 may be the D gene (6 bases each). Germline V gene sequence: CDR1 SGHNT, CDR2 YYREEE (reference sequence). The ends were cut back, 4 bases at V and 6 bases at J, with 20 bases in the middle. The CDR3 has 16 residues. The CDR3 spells CASSPRGVRLSNEQFF. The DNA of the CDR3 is TGTGCCAGCAGCCCGAGGGGGGTCCGACTTTCCAATGAGCAGTTCTTC.

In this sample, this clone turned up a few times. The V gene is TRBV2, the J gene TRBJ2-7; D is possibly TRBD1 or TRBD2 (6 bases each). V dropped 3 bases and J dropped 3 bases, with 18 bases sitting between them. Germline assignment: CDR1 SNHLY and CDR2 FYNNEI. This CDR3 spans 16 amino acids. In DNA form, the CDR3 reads TGTGCCAGCAGTGAGGGGGGCTCGGGGAGCGGCTACGAGCAGTACGTC. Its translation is CASSEGGSGSGYEQYV.

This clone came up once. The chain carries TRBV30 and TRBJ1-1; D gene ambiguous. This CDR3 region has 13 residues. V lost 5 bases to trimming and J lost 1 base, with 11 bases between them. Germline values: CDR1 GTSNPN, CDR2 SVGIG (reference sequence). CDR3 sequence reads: CAWARQTNTEAFF. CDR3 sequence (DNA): TGTGCCTGGGCCCGCCAGACGAACACTGAAGCTTTCTTT.

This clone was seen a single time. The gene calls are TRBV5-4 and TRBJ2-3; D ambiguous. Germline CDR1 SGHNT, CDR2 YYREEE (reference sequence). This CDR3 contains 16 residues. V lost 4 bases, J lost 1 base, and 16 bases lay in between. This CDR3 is CASSPRRMMGTDTQYF. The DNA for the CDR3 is TGTGCCAGCAGCCCCAGGAGAATGATGGGCACAGATACGCAGTATTTT.

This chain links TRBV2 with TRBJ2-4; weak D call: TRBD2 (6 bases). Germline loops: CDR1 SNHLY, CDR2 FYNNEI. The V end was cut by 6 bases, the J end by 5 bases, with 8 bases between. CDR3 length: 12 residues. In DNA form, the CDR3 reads TGTGCCAGCAGGGGGGGTCAAAACATTCAGTACTTC. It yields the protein CASRGGQNIQYF.

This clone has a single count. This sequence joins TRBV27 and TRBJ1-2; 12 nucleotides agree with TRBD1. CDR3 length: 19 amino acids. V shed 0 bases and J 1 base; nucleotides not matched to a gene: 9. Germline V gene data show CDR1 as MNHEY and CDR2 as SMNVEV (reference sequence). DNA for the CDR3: TGTGCCAGCAGTTTATCGCGGGGGACAGGGGGCTCAATTAACTATGGCTACACCTTC. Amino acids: CASSLSRGTGGSINYGYTF.

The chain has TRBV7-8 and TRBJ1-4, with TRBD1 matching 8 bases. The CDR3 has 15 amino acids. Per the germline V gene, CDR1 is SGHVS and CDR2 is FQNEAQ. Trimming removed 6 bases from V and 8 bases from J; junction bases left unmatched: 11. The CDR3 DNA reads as TGTGCCAGCAGAATAAGCAGGGGGCTAGGGGAAAAACTGTTTTTT. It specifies CASRISRGLGEKLFF.

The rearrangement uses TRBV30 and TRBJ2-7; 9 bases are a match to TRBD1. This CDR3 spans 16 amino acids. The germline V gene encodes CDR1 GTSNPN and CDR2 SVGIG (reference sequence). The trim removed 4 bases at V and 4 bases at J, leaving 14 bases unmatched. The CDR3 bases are TGTGCCTGGACCCCCCCCGGGGGACAGGGTTTGTACGAGCAGTACTTC. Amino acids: CAWTPPGGQGLYEQYF.

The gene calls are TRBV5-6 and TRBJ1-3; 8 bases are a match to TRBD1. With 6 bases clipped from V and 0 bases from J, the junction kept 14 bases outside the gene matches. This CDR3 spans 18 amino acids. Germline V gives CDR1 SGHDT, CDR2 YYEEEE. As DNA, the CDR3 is TGTGCCAGCATCCGTCCAGGGGGCAGGTTTTACTCTGGAAACACCATATATTTT. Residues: CASIRPGGRFYSGNTIYF.

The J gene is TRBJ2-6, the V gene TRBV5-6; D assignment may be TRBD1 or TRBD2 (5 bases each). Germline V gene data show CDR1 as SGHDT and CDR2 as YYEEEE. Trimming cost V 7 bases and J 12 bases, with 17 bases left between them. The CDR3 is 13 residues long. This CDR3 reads CASGDGAGGVLTF. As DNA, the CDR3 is TGTGCCAGCGGCGACGGGGCGGGCGGCGTCCTGACTTTC. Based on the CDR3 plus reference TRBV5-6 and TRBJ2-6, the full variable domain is DAGVTQSPTHLIKTRGQQVTLRCSPKSGHDTVSWYQQALGQGPQFIFQYYEEEERQRGNFPDRFSGHQFPNYSSELNVNALLLGDSALYLCASGDGAGGVLTFGAGSRLTVL.

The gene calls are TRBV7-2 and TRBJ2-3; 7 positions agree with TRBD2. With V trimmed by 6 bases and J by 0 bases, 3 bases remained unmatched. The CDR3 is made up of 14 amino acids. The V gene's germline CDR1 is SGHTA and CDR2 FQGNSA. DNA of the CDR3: TGTGCCAGCAGAATGGGGGGGAGCACAGATACGCAGTATTTT. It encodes CASRMGGSTDTQYF.

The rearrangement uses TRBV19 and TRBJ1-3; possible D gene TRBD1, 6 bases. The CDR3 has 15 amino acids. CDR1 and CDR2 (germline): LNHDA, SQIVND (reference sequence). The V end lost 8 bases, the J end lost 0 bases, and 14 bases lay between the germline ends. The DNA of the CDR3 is TGTGCCAGTCGGACCGACAGGTACTCTGGAAACACCATATATTTT. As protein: CASRTDRYSGNTIYF.

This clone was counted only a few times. The CDR3 spells CAWKSAREPLYEQYF. CDR3 DNA: TGTGCCTGGAAATCGGCTCGTGAACCCCTATACGAGCAGTACTTC. V and J are TRBV30 and TRBJ2-7, with D unresolved. CDR3 length: 15 amino acids. V was clipped by 4 bases and J by 4 bases, with 20 bases between them. Germline CDR1 GTSNPN, CDR2 SVGIG (reference sequence).

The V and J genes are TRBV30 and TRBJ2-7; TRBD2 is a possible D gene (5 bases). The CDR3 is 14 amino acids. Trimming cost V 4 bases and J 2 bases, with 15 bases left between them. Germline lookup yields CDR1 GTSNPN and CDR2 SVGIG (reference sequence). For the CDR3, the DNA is TGTGCCTGGAAGCGCGTGGGAGAACCCTACGAGCAGTACTTC. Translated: CAWKRVGEPYEQYF.

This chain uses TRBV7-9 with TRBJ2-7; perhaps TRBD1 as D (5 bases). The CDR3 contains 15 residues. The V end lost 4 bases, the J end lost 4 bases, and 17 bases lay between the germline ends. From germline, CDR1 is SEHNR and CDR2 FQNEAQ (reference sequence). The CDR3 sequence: CASSSMGQQVYEQYF. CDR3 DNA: TGTGCCAGCAGCTCAATGGGGCAGCAGGTTTACGAGCAGTACTTC.